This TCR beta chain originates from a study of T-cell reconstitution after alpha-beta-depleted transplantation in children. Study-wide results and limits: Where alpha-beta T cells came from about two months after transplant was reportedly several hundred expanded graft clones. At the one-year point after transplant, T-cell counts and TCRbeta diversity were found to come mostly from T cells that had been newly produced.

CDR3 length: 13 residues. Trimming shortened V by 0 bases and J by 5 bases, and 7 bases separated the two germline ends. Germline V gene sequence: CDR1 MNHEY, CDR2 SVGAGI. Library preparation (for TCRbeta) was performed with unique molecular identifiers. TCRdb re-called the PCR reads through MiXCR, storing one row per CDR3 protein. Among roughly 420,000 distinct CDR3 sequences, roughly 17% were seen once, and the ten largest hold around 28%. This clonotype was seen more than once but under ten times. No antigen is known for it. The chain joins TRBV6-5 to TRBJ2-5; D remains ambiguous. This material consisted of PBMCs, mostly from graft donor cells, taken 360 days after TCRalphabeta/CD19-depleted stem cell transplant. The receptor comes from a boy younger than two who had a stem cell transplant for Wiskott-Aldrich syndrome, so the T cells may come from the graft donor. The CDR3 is CASSYSTWETQYF. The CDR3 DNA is TGTGCCAGCAGTTACTCGACATGGGAGACCCAGTACTTC.